These 31 T cell receptor beta chains were sequenced from one sample in a study of cytomegalovirus exposure and HLA in healthy donors. The PCR had 60 Vbeta and 13 Jbeta primers. TCRdb's table, derived via immunoSEQ multiplex PCR, lists solely in-frame clones and lacks some. The sample consists of approximately 80,000 clones, around 78% of them appearing once. The sequencing input was PBMCs. These receptors all come from a male donor in good health and CMV-seropositive.

The chain couples TRBV5-1 to TRBJ2-5; 10 bases are shared with TRBD2. Germline trimming cut 4 bases from V and 1 base from J; bases unmatched to any gene: 7. Germline CDR1 is SGHRS and CDR2 is YFSETQ. The CDR3 loop spans 16 amino acids. CDR3 loop: CASSPGLAEPQETQYF. CDR3 in DNA: TGCGCCAGCAGCCCTGGACTAGCGGAACCCCAAGAGACCCAGTACTTC.

V is TRBV5-6 and J is TRBJ2-2; weak D call: TRBD2 (5 bases). This CDR3 spans 15 amino acids. Per the germline V gene, CDR1 is SGHDT and CDR2 is YYEEEE. V was cut by 1 base and J by 0 bases, with 7 bases left in between. CDR3 region: CASSLFGANTGELFF. Written as DNA, the CDR3 is TGTGCCAGCAGCTTGTTCGGGGCGAACACCGGGGAGCTGTTTTTT. Drawing the rest from reference TRBV5-6 and TRBJ2-2, the complete variable domain is DAGVTQSPTHLIKTRGQQVTLRCSPKSGHDTVSWYQQALGQGPQFIFQYYEEEERQRGNFPDRFSGHQFPNYSSELNVNALLLGDSALYLCASSLFGANTGELFFGEGSRLTVL.

The rearrangement links TRBV7-9 to TRBJ1-2; D call uncertain. CDR3 size: 16 residues. Trimming stripped 0 bases from V and 2 bases from J, with 13 bases between. From germline, CDR1 is SEHNR and CDR2 FQNEAQ (reference sequence). CDR3 sequence (DNA): TGTGCCAGCAGCTTAGCGAGGGTGGGGAAGAACTATGGCTACACCTTC. This sequence encodes CASSLARVGKNYGYTF.

The rearrangement links TRBV9 to TRBJ2-1; TRBD2 agrees at 13 bases. CDR3 length: 18 amino acids. Germline assignment: CDR1 SGDLS and CDR2 YYNGEE. The V segment lost 2 bases and the J segment 0 bases; nucleotides outside the gene matches: 5. The CDR3 nucleotides read TGTGCCAGCAGCGTTGGACTAGCGGGAGAGAGCTCCTACAATGAGCAGTTCTTC. The encoded protein is CASSVGLAGESSYNEQFF.

V is TRBV9 and J is TRBJ2-3; 7 bases align to TRBD2. Germline values: CDR1 SGDLS, CDR2 YYNGEE. The ends lost 0 bases at V and 3 bases at J; junction bases unmatched: 10. CDR3 size: 17 residues. The CDR3, as DNA: TGTGCCAGCAGCGTAGACTCGAGGACTAGTAAAACAGATACGCAGTATTTT. It translates to CASSVDSRTSKTDTQYF.

The chain joins TRBV9 to TRBJ2-3, with 8 bases aligning to TRBD2. The V segment lost 5 bases and the J segment 4 bases; nucleotides outside the gene matches: 9. Germline V CDR1 and CDR2: SGDLS, YYNGEE. This CDR3 region has 15 residues. CDR3 nucleotide sequence: TGTGCCAGCAGTTCGGGGGGGAGGGGCGCAGATACGCAGTATTTT. Protein product: CASSSGGRGADTQYF.

The rearrangement uses TRBV19 and TRBJ2-7, with 12 nucleotides matching TRBD2. V gave up 4 bases and J gave up 1 base; unmatched junction bases: 11. The CDR3 contains 18 residues. The germline gives CDR1 LNHDA, CDR2 SQIVND (reference sequence). CDR3 region: CASSKTGLAGIGSYEQYF. Here the CDR3 DNA reads TGTGCCAGTAGTAAAACAGGACTAGCGGGGATTGGATCCTACGAGCAGTACTTC.

The genes are TRBV5-8 and TRBJ1-2; D possibly corresponds to TRBD1 (5 bases). V dropped 0 bases and J dropped 8 bases, with 14 bases sitting between them. Germline V gene sequence: CDR1 SGHTS, CDR2 YDEGEE. This CDR3 contains 14 residues. The CDR3 spells CASSLDGGVGGYTF. CDR3 in DNA: TGTGCCAGCAGCTTGGACGGAGGGGTGGGAGGCTACACCTTC.

The rearrangement joins TRBV18 to TRBJ1-1; the D gene is possibly TRBD1 (6 bases). This CDR3 region has 14 residues. The germline V gene has CDR1 KGHSH and CDR2 LQKENI. Trimming stripped 1 base from V and 11 bases from J, with 17 bases between. CDR3 loop: CASSPQQAAGAAFF. The CDR3 bases are TGTGCCAGCTCACCACAACAAGCGGCAGGGGCGGCTTTCTTT. The complete variable domain, with remaining parts taken from reference TRBV18 and TRBJ1-1, reads NAGVMQNPRHLVRRRGQEARLRCSPMKGHSHVYWYRQLPEEGLKFMVYLQKENIIDESGMPKERFSAEFPKEGPSILRIQQVVRGDSAAYFCASSPQQAAGAAFFGQGTRLTVV.

Notes on this clone: Other DNA sequences in this specimen translate into the identical CDR3. The chain employs TRBV4-1 and TRBJ2-7, with 12 nucleotides matching TRBD2. Germline assignment: CDR1 MGHRA and CDR2 YSYEKL. V lost 3 bases, J lost 2 bases, and 8 bases stayed unmatched. This CDR3 is 17 amino acids long. This CDR3 is CASSQVGTSGSPYEQYF. CDR3 bases: TGCGCCAGCAGCCAGGTAGGGACTAGCGGGTCTCCCTACGAGCAGTACTTC.

The CDR3 nucleotides read TGTGCCAGCAGCCCCACTAGCGGGAGTAACAATGAGCAGTTCTTC. Residues: CASSPTSGSNNEQFF. The V and J genes are TRBV7-2 and TRBJ2-1; 11 bases map to TRBD2. CDR1 and CDR2 (germline): SGHTA, FQGNSA. CDR3 length equals 15 residues. V shed 5 bases, J shed 5 bases, and the junction held 5 bases outside the gene matches. Drawing the rest from reference TRBV7-2 and TRBJ2-1, the complete variable domain is GAGVSQSPSNKVTEKGKDVELRCDPISGHTALYWYRQSLGQGLEFLIYFQGNSAPDKSGLPSDRFSAERTGGSVSTLTIQRTQQEDSAVYLCASSPTSGSNNEQFFGPGTRLTVL.

V gene TRBV2 combines with J gene TRBJ2-5; the D gene is possibly TRBD2 (5 bases). In germline, CDR1 is SNHLY, CDR2 FYNNEI. The CDR3 is made up of 14 amino acids. The germline V and J ends were trimmed by 5 bases and 7 bases, with 17 bases remaining between them. The CDR3 DNA reads TGTGCCAGCAGTATCGGGTCTGACGGGGTGACCCAGTACTTC. It encodes CASSIGSDGVTQYF.

The chain carries TRBV18 and TRBJ2-5, with TRBD2 identical over 8 bases. With V trimmed by 3 bases and J by 4 bases, 4 bases remained unmatched. Germline CDR1 and CDR2: KGHSH and LQKENI. The CDR3 totals 14 residues. The CDR3 reads CASSPLGRGETQYF. The CDR3 bases are TGTGCCAGCTCACCCCTCGGGAGGGGAGAGACCCAGTACTTC.

The V and J genes are TRBV19 and TRBJ1-2; 7 nucleotides agree with TRBD1. This CDR3 region has 13 residues. J gave up 5 bases and V 7 bases, and 7 bases lay outside the gene matches. The germline gives CDR1 LNHDA, CDR2 SQIVND (reference sequence). CDR3 protein: CASNQQGVYGYTF. CDR3 DNA sequence: TGTGCCAGTAACCAGCAGGGGGTATATGGCTACACCTTC. The full variable domain, rest sourced from reference TRBV19 and TRBJ1-2, is DGGITQSPKYLFRKEGQNVTLSCEQNLNHDAMYWYRQDPGQGLRLIYYSQIVNDFQKGDIAEGYSVSREKKESFPLTVTSAQKNPTAFYLCASNQQGVYGYTFGSGTRLTVV.

This clone has only one observation. This chain joins TRBV2 and TRBJ2-5; 8 bases align to TRBD2. Germline-derived CDR1 and CDR2 are SNHLY and FYNNEI. This CDR3 has 14 amino acids. V dropped 6 bases and J dropped 5; count of bases not matched to a gene: 8. CDR3 nucleotide sequence: TGTGCCAGCAGAGGGACTAGGGTAGGGGAGACCCAGTACTTC. Translated, it gives CASRGTRVGETQYF.

The rearrangement uses TRBV27 and TRBJ2-1; 10 bases are a match to TRBD2. There are 15 residues in the CDR3. The germline CDR1 and CDR2 sequences are MNHEY and SMNVEV (reference sequence). The V and J ends lost 7 bases and 3 bases, in that order; junction bases with no gene match: 6. In DNA form, the CDR3 reads TGTGCCAGCACCGCTCTAGCGGGAGTCTACAATGAGCAGTTCTTC. The encoded protein is CASTALAGVYNEQFF.

This chain uses TRBV28 with TRBJ2-3; TRBD1 is a possible D gene (5 bases). Germline V gene sequence: CDR1 MDHEN, CDR2 SYDVKM. This CDR3 comprises 16 residues. V was pared by 5 bases and J by 1 base, with 16 bases between. The CDR3 loop is CASSRVGRGRTDTQYF. CDR3 in DNA: TGTGCCAGCAGTAGGGTGGGGCGCGGCCGCACAGATACGCAGTATTTT.

The chain carries TRBV5-1 and TRBJ2-7; the match to TRBD2 covers 15 bases. Germline CDR1 is SGHRS and CDR2 is YFSETQ. The CDR3 sequence is 16 residues long. V was pared by 4 bases and J by 6 bases, with 8 bases of the junction left unmatched. CDR3 bases: TGCGCCAGCAGCCCTAACGGACTAGCGGGAGGGCGCGAGCAGTACTTC. As protein: CASSPNGLAGGREQYF. Based on the CDR3 plus reference TRBV5-1 and TRBJ2-7, the full variable domain is KAGVTQTPRYLIKTRGQQVTLSCSPISGHRSVSWYQQTPGQGLQFLFEYFSETQRNKGNFPGRFSGRQFSNSRSEMNVSTLELGDSALYLCASSPNGLAGGREQYFGPGTRLTVT.

This chain joins TRBV27 and TRBJ2-4; 16 bases align to TRBD2. The germline V gene has CDR1 MNHEY and CDR2 SMNVEV (reference sequence). V lost 3 bases, J lost 8 bases, and 7 bases stayed unmatched. The CDR3 extends over 17 amino acids. CDR3 nucleotides: TGTGCCAGCAGTTTTACCGGGACTAGCGGGAGGGGGGACATTCAGTACTTC. It codes for CASSFTGTSGRGDIQYF.

J is TRBJ1-5 and V is TRBV27, with D uncertain. Germline loops: CDR1 MNHEY, CDR2 SMNVEV (reference sequence). V was cut by 10 bases and J by 0 bases, with 19 bases left in between. The CDR3 is 16 amino acids. DNA for the CDR3: TGTGCCACCGGTCTAGCGGGCCCGTATAGCAATCAGCCCCAGCATTTT. Its protein is CATGLAGPYSNQPQHF.

The J gene is TRBJ2-1, the V gene TRBV27; D possibly corresponds to TRBD2 (6 bases). In germline, CDR1 is MNHEY, CDR2 SMNVEV (reference sequence). V lost 0 bases and J lost 6, with 9 bases in between. CDR3 length equals 14 residues. The CDR3: CASSLSTEGNEQFF. The CDR3 DNA reads TGTGCCAGCAGTTTATCGACGGAGGGCAATGAGCAGTTCTTC.

The chain links TRBV5-4 to TRBJ2-7; the D is unclear. Germline CDR1 reads SGHNT; CDR2 reads YYREEE (reference sequence). V lost 2 bases to trimming and J lost 3 bases, with 12 bases between them. The CDR3 loop spans 14 amino acids. CDR3 DNA: TGTGCCAGCAGCTTTACCGGGTCTCTCTACGAGCAGTACTTC. As protein: CASSFTGSLYEQYF.

The chain employs TRBV28 and TRBJ2-1; 9 nucleotides match TRBD2. The length of the CDR3 is 14 residues. Trimming took 5 bases from V and 6 from J; bases not matched to a gene: 5. The germline gives CDR1 MDHEN, CDR2 SYDVKM. CDR3 DNA: TGTGCCAGCAGTGTCACTAGCGGGCCCAATGAGCAGTTCTTC. Protein sequence: CASSVTSGPNEQFF.

The CDR3 DNA sequence: TGTGCCAGTAGTAGTTGGGGACTAGCGGGAGACGAGCAGTACTTC. It codes for CASSSWGLAGDEQYF. The rearrangement links TRBV19 to TRBJ2-7; 14 nucleotides agree with TRBD2. V was clipped by 4 bases and J by 5 bases; unmatched bases: 4. CDR1 LNHDA and CDR2 SQIVND come from the germline V gene (reference sequence). This CDR3 spans 15 amino acids.

This chain connects TRBV7-9 to TRBJ2-5, with D perhaps matching TRBD2 (6 bases). This CDR3 has 13 amino acids. Germline V gene sequence: CDR1 SEHNR, CDR2 FQNEAQ (reference sequence). V shed 5 bases and J shed 2 bases, with 9 bases lying between them. The CDR3 is CASSPGTQETQYF. In DNA, the CDR3 is TGTGCCAGCAGCCCCGGGACTCAAGAGACCCAGTACTTC.

The genes are TRBV7-3 and TRBJ2-7; weak D call: TRBD2 (5 bases). Germline-derived CDR1 and CDR2 are SGHTA and FQGTGA. The CDR3 is 15 amino acids. Trimming took 0 bases from V and 6 from J, leaving 15 bases between them. Here the CDR3 reads CASSLTAEPQGEQYF. In DNA, the CDR3 is TGTGCCAGCAGCTTAACAGCGGAGCCCCAAGGCGAGCAGTACTTC.

This clone occurred once. The rearrangement joins TRBV5-8 to TRBJ1-5, with 8 nucleotides matching TRBD1. This CDR3 has 14 amino acids. Trimming cost V 2 bases and J 7 bases; bases outside gene matches: 5. Germline CDR1 reads SGHTS; CDR2 reads YDEGEE. CDR3 in amino acids: CASSFRGLGQPQHF. The CDR3 region has the DNA TGTGCCAGCAGCTTCAGGGGGCTCGGGCAGCCCCAGCATTTT.

V and J are TRBV7-9 and TRBJ2-4; the match to TRBD2 covers 8 bases. This CDR3 comprises 15 residues. The germline V gene has CDR1 SEHNR and CDR2 FQNEAQ (reference sequence). The trim removed 3 bases at V and 2 bases at J, leaving 3 bases unmatched. For the CDR3, the DNA is TGTGCCAGCAGCTTCCGGGGGGGAACCAAAAACATTCAGTACTTC. Translation gives CASSFRGGTKNIQYF.

V usage is TRBV7-2 and J usage is TRBJ2-3; TRBD2 matches 10 bases. V trimming: 2 bases; J trimming: 4 bases; junction bases outside the gene matches: 3. Looked up from germline, CDR1 is SGHTA and CDR2 is FQGNSA. The CDR3 has 15 residues. CDR3 DNA sequence: TGTGCCAGCAGCTTAAGACTAGCGGGCGCAGATACGCAGTATTTT. It specifies CASSLRLAGADTQYF.

The chain uses TRBV2 and TRBJ1-5, with TRBD1 matching 9 bases. CDR1 SNHLY and CDR2 FYNNEI come from the germline V gene. The CDR3 is 15 amino acids. The V segment lost 5 bases and the J segment 6 bases; nucleotides outside the gene matches: 8. CDR3 loop: CASSRVPGQGQPQHF. The CDR3 DNA follows: TGTGCCAGCAGTCGGGTCCCGGGACAGGGTCAGCCCCAGCATTTT.

V and J are TRBV2 and TRBJ2-3, with D unclear. V lost 2 bases, J lost 0 bases, and 9 bases lay in between. Per the germline V gene, CDR1 is SNHLY and CDR2 is FYNNEI. The CDR3 sequence is 15 residues long. The CDR3 DNA sequence: TGTGCCAGCAGTGAATGGGCTTCTAGCACAGATACGCAGTATTTT. Translating it yields CASSEWASSTDTQYF.